The next 24 T cell receptor beta chains were all read from a single sample in a study of cytomegalovirus exposure and HLA in healthy donors. PCR was performed using 60 Vbeta and 13 Jbeta primers. Sequenced by immunoSEQ multiplex PCR; TCRdb stores in-frame clones only, minus some. In the table there are some 210,000 clones, around 73% of which are singletons. Source material: PBMCs. These receptors were collected from a woman younger than 45 in good health and CMV-seropositive.

The chain is built from TRBV5-1 and TRBJ1-2; the match to TRBD1 covers 9 bases. The CDR3 contains 15 residues. The junction had 4 bases not matched to a gene; V was cut back by 1 base and J by 3 bases. CDR1 is SGHRS, CDR2 YFSETQ, per germline. The CDR3 DNA follows: TGCGCCAGCAGCTTGAAACAGGGGGCCCACTATGGCTACACCTTC. Its translation: CASSLKQGAHYGYTF.

The V call is TRBV19, the J call TRBJ2-7; 8 bases align to TRBD1. The germline V gene encodes CDR1 LNHDA and CDR2 SQIVND (reference sequence). Trimming at V came to 5 bases and at J to 4 bases, leaving 10 bases not matched to a gene. The CDR3 sequence is 15 residues long. The CDR3 coding sequence is TGTGCCAGTAGTCTGGGGACAGGCGCATTTTACGAGCAGTACTTC. Amino acid sequence: CASSLGTGAFYEQYF. Variable domain in full (rest from reference TRBV19 and TRBJ2-7): DGGITQSPKYLFRKEGQNVTLSCEQNLNHDAMYWYRQDPGQGLRLIYYSQIVNDFQKGDIAEGYSVSREKKESFPLTVTSAQKNPTAFYLCASSLGTGAFYEQYFGPGTRLTVT.

This clone was seen more than once but under ten times. The CDR3 reads CASSLHGGVKGNTIYF. Here the CDR3 DNA reads TGTGCCAGCAGCCTACACGGAGGGGTAAAAGGAAACACCATATATTTT. The chain links TRBV7-2 to TRBJ1-3; a possible D gene is TRBD1 (5 bases). Germline V CDR1 and CDR2: SGHTA, FQGNSA. Deletions cut 5 bases from V and 4 bases from J, with 18 bases between. This CDR3 is built from 16 residues.

The chain is built from TRBV29-1 and TRBJ1-5; 8 bases are a match to TRBD1. CDR1 and CDR2 (germline): SQVTM, ANQGSEA. Unmatched junction bases numbered 5, after V lost 5 bases and J lost 5 bases. CDR3 length: 13 amino acids. The CDR3 DNA reads TGCAGCGTTTCCTCGACAGGGGATCAGCCCCAGCATTTT. Translation gives CSVSSTGDQPQHF.

The rearrangement joins TRBV28 to TRBJ2-7, with TRBD2 matching 14 bases. The CDR3 contains 17 residues. Germline CDR1 reads MDHEN; CDR2 reads SYDVKM. The V and J ends lost 6 bases and 2 bases, in that order; junction bases with no gene match: 9. CDR3 region: CASSSGTSGSLAYEQYF. For the CDR3, the DNA is TGTGCCAGCAGCTCCGGGACTAGCGGGAGTTTGGCCTACGAGCAGTACTTC.

The V gene is TRBV29-1, the J gene TRBJ2-3; TRBD2 matches at 9 bases. CDR1 and CDR2 (germline): SQVTM, ANQGSEA. V lost 4 bases and J lost 0; bases outside the gene matches: 2. This CDR3 spans 14 amino acids. CDR3 sequence (DNA): TGCAGCGTTGCAACTAGCGGGAGCACAGATACGCAGTATTTT. This gives the protein CSVATSGSTDTQYF.

The rearrangement joins TRBV13 to TRBJ2-7, with D unresolved. Germline CDR1 PRHDT, CDR2 FYEKMQ (reference sequence). V lost 8 bases and J 2 bases, leaving 22 bases between the germline ends. The CDR3 totals 16 residues. The CDR3 region is CASARGTSPRPYEQYF. CDR3 sequence (DNA): TGTGCCAGCGCTAGAGGTACCTCCCCAAGGCCCTACGAGCAGTACTTC.

This sequence joins TRBV20-1 and TRBJ1-2; D not resolved. The ends were cut back, 5 bases at V and 0 bases at J, with 4 bases in the middle. In germline, CDR1 is DFQATT, CDR2 SNEGSKA (reference sequence). The CDR3 extends over 11 amino acids. CDR3 in DNA: TGCAGTGCTGTAGCTAACTATGGCTACACCTTC. This encodes CSAVANYGYTF.

J is TRBJ1-1 and V is TRBV9; 7 bases line up with TRBD1. The ends lost 6 bases at V and 1 base at J; junction bases unmatched: 9. The CDR3 spans 15 residues. The germline V gene encodes CDR1 SGDLS and CDR2 YYNGEE. The CDR3 protein is CASKRGLRGNTEAFF. In nucleotides, the CDR3 is TGTGCCAGCAAAAGGGGGCTTAGGGGGAACACTGAAGCTTTCTTT. The variable domain in full, with the rest retrieved from reference TRBV9 and TRBJ1-1, is DSGVTQTPKHLITATGQRVTLRCSPRSGDLSVYWYQQSLDQGLQFLIQYYNGEERAKGNILERFSAQQFPDLHSELNLSSLELGDSALYFCASKRGLRGNTEAFFGQGTRLTVV.

The V gene is TRBV5-6, the J gene TRBJ2-5, with D possibly TRBD2 on 6 matching bases. Germline V lookup: CDR1 SGHDT, CDR2 YYEEEE. This CDR3 region has 15 residues. Trimming took 4 bases from V and 5 from J, leaving 18 bases between them. CDR3 bases: TGTGCCAGCAGCACGGGAGTCCGGGACTTGGAGACCCAGTACTTC. It yields the protein CASSTGVRDLETQYF.

Here the CDR3 DNA reads TGCGCCAGCAGCTTGACTCCGGTTGCGCCTGGTGAAAAACTGTTTTTT. The encoded protein is CASSLTPVAPGEKLFF. The J gene is TRBJ1-4, the V gene TRBV5-1; no definite D call. Germline CDR1 and CDR2: SGHRS and YFSETQ. V was trimmed by 1 base and J by 7 bases, leaving 17 bases between them. CDR3 length: 16 amino acids.

This clone was picked up a small number of times. The chain uses TRBV5-1 and TRBJ1-2; D is perhaps TRBD1 (6 bases). V was clipped by 2 bases and J by 3 bases, with 11 bases between them. Germline CDR1 is SGHRS and CDR2 is YFSETQ. The CDR3 loop spans 14 amino acids. The CDR3 is CASSLDTGHYGYTF. DNA of the CDR3: TGCGCCAGCAGCTTAGACACAGGGCACTATGGCTACACCTTC.

The rearrangement uses TRBV28 and TRBJ2-3; D call uncertain. Germline CDR1 is MDHEN and CDR2 is SYDVKM. Trimming stripped 2 bases from V and 6 bases from J, with 3 bases between. The CDR3 runs 11 residues. CDR3 residues: CASSLLDTQYF. The CDR3 DNA follows: TGTGCCAGCAGTTTACTGGATACGCAGTATTTT.

CDR3 sequence: CASSETGVEKLFF. The CDR3 DNA reads as TGTGCCAGCAGCGAGACAGGGGTCGAAAAACTGTTTTTT. V and J are TRBV21-1 and TRBJ1-4; TRBD1 reflects the table's D call only, with no check against the DNA. TRBV21-1 constitutes a pseudogene. CDR3 length: 13 residues.

This chain links TRBV2 with TRBJ1-1; D might be TRBD1 (5 bases). Germline loops: CDR1 SNHLY, CDR2 FYNNEI. The CDR3 is 16 amino acids. With 3 bases removed from V and 0 bases from J, the gap between germline ends came to 14 bases. CDR3: CASSDSGALMNTEAFF. CDR3 sequence (DNA): TGTGCCAGCAGTGACTCTGGGGCGCTCATGAACACTGAAGCTTTCTTT.

This chain joins TRBV7-2 and TRBJ2-7; a weak D match, TRBD1 (6 bases). CDR1 and CDR2 from the germline V gene are SGHTA and FQGNSA. V lost 6 bases to trimming and J lost 0 bases, with 21 bases between them. The CDR3 contains 17 residues. CDR3 protein: CASSRWGPQVSSYEQYF. In DNA, the CDR3 is TGTGCCAGCAGTAGGTGGGGGCCCCAGGTAAGCTCCTACGAGCAGTACTTC.

V usage is TRBV29-1 and J usage is TRBJ2-5; 7 bases are a match to TRBD1. In germline, CDR1 is SQVTM, CDR2 ANQGSEA. This CDR3 has 13 residues. Losses at the gene ends were 8 bases for V and 0 bases for J; bases not matched to a gene: 6. CDR3 in amino acids: CSLTGAYQETQYF. CDR3 DNA: TGCAGCTTAACAGGGGCGTACCAAGAGACCCAGTACTTC.

V is TRBV5-1 and J is TRBJ2-7; TRBD1 is a possible D gene (5 bases). The germline gives CDR1 SGHRS, CDR2 YFSETQ. Trimming removed 1 base at V and 5 bases at J, with 13 bases between. This CDR3 comprises 14 residues. In nucleotides, the CDR3 is TGCGCCAGCAGCTTGATCCAGGGCGGCGACGAGCAGTACTTC. The encoded protein is CASSLIQGGDEQYF.

The chain links TRBV25-1 to TRBJ1-2; D gene unclear. Germline lookup yields CDR1 MGHDK and CDR2 SYGVNS. V was trimmed by 3 bases and J by 1 base, leaving 6 bases between them. CDR3 length equals 13 residues. For the CDR3, the DNA is TGTGCCAGCAGTGAGGGCTTTAACTATGGCTACACCTTC. It encodes CASSEGFNYGYTF.

The chain uses TRBV4-2 and TRBJ2-5; TRBD2 agrees at 11 bases. Germline V gene sequence: CDR1 LGHNA, CDR2 YNFKEQ. V shed 4 bases and J 5 bases; nucleotides not matched to a gene: 9. This CDR3 is built from 16 residues. CDR3 protein: CASSRGLAGGGETQYF. The CDR3 DNA is TGTGCCAGCAGCCGGGGCCTAGCGGGGGGAGGGGAGACCCAGTACTTC.

The gene calls are TRBV5-6 and TRBJ2-3; 8 bases are shared with TRBD1. The CDR3 runs 15 residues. J was trimmed by 4 bases and V by 4 bases; bases with no gene match: 8. Germline loops: CDR1 SGHDT, CDR2 YYEEEE. CDR3 loop: CASSGEQGAADTQYF. The CDR3 DNA reads as TGTGCCAGCAGCGGTGAGCAGGGGGCTGCAGATACGCAGTATTTT.

The CDR3 loop reads CASSDGGHSDGYTF. CDR3 bases: TGTGCCAGCAGTGATGGGGGACACTCGGATGGCTACACCTTC. The genes are TRBV2 and TRBJ1-2; tentatively, D is TRBD1 (6 bases). There are 14 residues in the CDR3. Trimming removed 3 bases from V and 6 bases from J, with 14 bases in between. Germline V gene data show CDR1 as SNHLY and CDR2 as FYNNEI. The full variable domain, rest sourced from reference TRBV2 and TRBJ1-2, is EPEVTQTPSHQVTQMGQEVILRCVPISNHLYFYWYRQILGQKVEFLVSFYNNEISEKSEIFDDQFSVERPDGSNFTLKIRSTKLEDSAMYFCASSDGGHSDGYTFGSGTRLTVV.

Only one count was recorded for this clone. The chain has TRBV27 and TRBJ1-4; the D gene is possibly TRBD1 (5 bases). V lost 6 bases, J lost 6 bases, and 14 bases lay in between. Germline V gene data show CDR1 as MNHEY and CDR2 as SMNVEV (reference sequence). The length of the CDR3 is 14 residues. In nucleotides, the CDR3 is TGTGCCAGCAGCTCCGGGACGGGGGATGAAAAACTGTTTTTT. Translation: CASSSGTGDEKLFF.

The rearrangement links TRBV15 to TRBJ1-5; D is uncertain. This CDR3 region has 17 residues. Germline V lookup: CDR1 LNHNV, CDR2 YYDKDF (reference sequence). V lost 0 bases, J lost 0 bases, and 12 bases lay in between. The DNA of the CDR3 is TGTGCCACCAGCAGAGATGATCCGCGTTATAGCAATCAGCCCCAGCATTTT. Encoded protein: CATSRDDPRYSNQPQHF.